The 15 T cell receptor beta chains given below trace back to one sample, sequenced in a study of CXCR3-negative and CXCR3-positive naive CD8 T cells. The method, 5' RACE with UMI labels, was used to prepare the TRB cDNA libraries. No DNA is given; TCRdb re-called the 5' RACE reads and lists each CDR3 protein once. Its table records 45,000 to 55,000 distinct CDR3 sequences. The source material was memory CD8+ T cells from blood. These receptor sequences come from a human donor in good health. Some clones in this sample may be carry-over from other donors' samples.

The CDR3 is CSARENTMGFF. This rearrangement joins TRBV20-1 to TRBJ2-1. Germline CDR1 and CDR2: DFQATT and SNEGSKA (reference sequence). CDR3 length equals 11 residues.

The chain combines TRBV12-3 or TRBV12-4 with TRBJ1-4. The CDR3 is 13 residues long. CDR3 amino acids: CASQDATNEKLFF.

This chain links TRBV20-1 with TRBJ2-1; as DNA is missing, the TRBD1 call by TCRdb cannot be tested. The CDR3 contains 15 residues. CDR1 is DFQATT and CDR2 is SNEGSKA in the germline V gene (reference sequence). This CDR3 reads CSASWTGLSYNEQFF.

V usage is TRBV7-6 and J usage is TRBJ2-2; no DNA is available, so the TRBD2 call from TCRdb remains unchecked. Germline CDR1 reads SGHVS; CDR2 reads FNYEAQ. This CDR3 comprises 17 residues. CDR3 protein: CASSLSESKANTGELFF.

The chain uses TRBV11-1 and TRBJ2-3; with no DNA, the TCRdb D assignment of TRBD2 cannot be verified. The CDR3 loop spans 18 amino acids. CDR1 and CDR2 from the germline V gene are SGHAT and FQDESV (reference sequence). The CDR3 is CASSLGLAGAFLTDTQYF.

The chain links TRBV4-3 to TRBJ2-3. Germline CDR1 is LGHNA and CDR2 is YSLEER. The CDR3 length is 16 residues. The CDR3 loop reads CASSQGDGRSQDTQYF.

The chain combines TRBV11-2 with TRBJ2-7; the D call of TRBD2 rests on TCRdb alone, since no DNA is present to check it. CDR3 length: 13 residues. The V gene's germline CDR1 is SGHAT and CDR2 FQNNGV. The CDR3 sequence: CASSPGLAIEQYF. The variable domain in full, with the rest retrieved from reference TRBV11-2 and TRBJ2-7, is EAGVAQSPRYKIIEKRQSVAFWCNPISGHATLYWYQQILGQGPKLLIQFQNNGVVDDSQLPKDRFSAERLKGVDSTLKIQPAKLEDSAVYLCASSPGLAIEQYFGPGTRLTVT.

This chain connects TRBV7-6 to TRBJ2-1. CDR1 is SGHVS and CDR2 is FNYEAQ in the germline V gene. The CDR3 spans 15 residues. This CDR3 is CASSLYTASYNEQFF.

The CDR3 sequence: CASSQDRRSPVF. The chain joins TRBV4-2 to TRBJ2-1; there is no DNA to check the TCRdb D call of TRBD1. The CDR3 is 12 amino acids. CDR1 and CDR2 from the germline V gene are LGHNA and YNFKEQ.

The chain uses TRBV28 and TRBJ2-1; TCRdb names TRBD1, which stays unverified in the absence of DNA. The V gene's germline CDR1 is MDHEN and CDR2 SYDVKM. The CDR3 is made up of 14 amino acids. CDR3 region: CASSLRGSYNEQFF.

The V gene is TRBV28, the J gene TRBJ1-5; TCRdb calls TRBD1, which cannot be checked without DNA. The CDR3 runs to 16 residues. CDR1 is MDHEN, CDR2 SYDVKM, per germline. CDR3 sequence reads: CASSLGDRGANQPQHF.

This rearrangement joins TRBV20-1 to TRBJ2-5. CDR3 length: 14 residues. Per the germline V gene, CDR1 is DFQATT and CDR2 is SNEGSKA (reference sequence). CDR3 residues: CSARDMLAGETQYF.

The chain joins TRBV29-1 to TRBJ2-5; TCRdb outputs TRBD2, but without DNA this stays unchecked. Germline V gene lookup returns CDR1 SQVTM and CDR2 ANQGSEA. The CDR3 runs to 17 residues. The CDR3 spells CSVENPGLAGPQETQYF. The whole variable domain, filled in from reference TRBV29-1 and TRBJ2-5, reads SAVISQKPSRDICQRGTSLTIQCQVDSQVTMMFWYRQQPGQSLTLIATANQGSEATYESGFVIDKFPISRPNLTFSTLTVSNMSPEDSSIYLCSVENPGLAGPQETQYFGPGTRLLVL.

The CDR3 region is CASSWGSGGIAGELFF. V usage is TRBV27 and J usage is TRBJ2-2; TCRdb's D call of TRBD2 is untestable without DNA. From germline, CDR1 is MNHEY and CDR2 SMNVEV (reference sequence). This CDR3 has 16 amino acids.

The chain links TRBV3-1 to TRBJ1-2; the D call of TRBD1 rests on TCRdb alone, since no DNA is present to check it. This CDR3 is 16 amino acids long. Germline V gene data show CDR1 as LGHDT and CDR2 as YNNKEL (reference sequence). The CDR3 loop is CASSPLDRSQGYGYTF.